The 10 T cell receptor beta chains below come from one sample, sequenced in a study of cytomegalovirus exposure and HLA in healthy donors. 13 Jbeta primers and 60 Vbeta primers were used for the PCR. Clones were sequenced by immunoSEQ multiplex PCR, and TCRdb holds only the in-frame ones, with some missing. The sample records 200,000 or so clones, 75% to 90% being singletons. Sequenced: PBMCs. The receptor set was obtained from a woman aged 50 to 65 in good health and CMV-seropositive.

The rearrangement links TRBV20-1 to TRBJ2-1; weak D call: TRBD2 (6 bases). The germline gives CDR1 DFQATT, CDR2 SNEGSKA (reference sequence). Trimming removed 4 bases at V and 8 bases at J, with 9 bases between. This CDR3 comprises 11 residues. CDR3 amino acids: CSAIGGDEQFF. Here the CDR3 DNA reads TGCAGTGCTATAGGAGGGGATGAGCAGTTCTTC.

This clone was detected a few times. The rearrangement joins TRBV11-2 to TRBJ1-2; tentatively, D is TRBD1 (6 bases). Trimming took off 5 bases at V and 2 bases at J, with 18 bases between the two ends. Per germline, CDR1 SGHAT and CDR2 FQNNGV. CDR3 length: 16 amino acids. CDR3 amino acids: CASSLAVSRGNYGYTF. The CDR3 nucleotides are TGTGCCAGCAGCCTAGCTGTCTCCAGGGGCAACTATGGCTACACCTTC. Full variable domain (outside the CDR3, taken from reference TRBV11-2 and TRBJ1-2): EAGVAQSPRYKIIEKRQSVAFWCNPISGHATLYWYQQILGQGPKLLIQFQNNGVVDDSQLPKDRFSAERLKGVDSTLKIQPAKLEDSAVYLCASSLAVSRGNYGYTFGSGTRLTVV.

This chain connects TRBV5-5 to TRBJ1-2; 7 bases map to TRBD1. CDR3 size: 15 residues. The germline V gene encodes CDR1 SGHKS and CDR2 YYEKEE (reference sequence). Unmatched junction bases numbered 6, after V lost 0 bases and J lost 4 bases. The CDR3 sequence: CASSLGQGWAYGYTF. The CDR3 coding sequence is TGTGCCAGCAGCTTGGGACAGGGCTGGGCCTATGGCTACACCTTC. Full variable domain (outside the CDR3, taken from reference TRBV5-5 and TRBJ1-2): DAGVTQSPTHLIKTRGQQVTLRCSPISGHKSVSWYQQVLGQGPQFIFQYYEKEERGRGNFPDRFSARQFPNYSSELNVNALLLGDSALYLCASSLGQGWAYGYTFGSGTRLTVV.

The rearrangement joins TRBV30 to TRBJ1-5; 8 bases match TRBD1. The length of the CDR3 is 14 residues. J lost 2 bases, V lost 3 bases, and 3 bases had no gene match. In germline, CDR1 is GTSNPN, CDR2 SVGIG (reference sequence). The CDR3 protein is CAWSRGRGNQPQHF. The CDR3 bases are TGTGCCTGGAGCAGGGGGCGAGGCAATCAGCCCCAGCATTTT.

This CDR3 reads CAWGRETQYF. CDR3 DNA sequence: TGTGCCTGGGGGAGGGAGACCCAGTACTTC. This chain uses TRBV30 with TRBJ2-5, with D possibly matching TRBD2 (6 bases). The CDR3 loop spans 10 amino acids. CDR1 is GTSNPN, CDR2 SVGIG, per germline (reference sequence). V was trimmed by 5 bases and J by 5 bases, leaving 6 bases between them.

The V and J genes are TRBV19 and TRBJ1-3, with TRBD1 matching over 7 bases. From germline, CDR1 is LNHDA and CDR2 SQIVND (reference sequence). V shed 8 bases, J shed 0 bases, and the junction held 7 bases outside the gene matches. The CDR3 is 15 residues long. The CDR3 nucleotides are TGTGCCAGTGGACCCGGGACAGCCTCTGGAAACACCATATATTTT. Translating it yields CASGPGTASGNTIYF.

This chain uses TRBV5-4 with TRBJ2-3, with a tentative D call TRBD1 (6 bases). V gave up 1 base and J gave up 4 bases, with 13 bases separating them. The CDR3 length is 15 residues. Looked up from germline, CDR1 is SGHNT and CDR2 is YYREEE (reference sequence). The CDR3 loop reads CASSLSGQTSDTQYF. In DNA form, the CDR3 reads TGTGCCAGCAGCTTGAGCGGACAGACATCAGATACGCAGTATTTT.

The V gene is TRBV6-5, the J gene TRBJ2-3; tentatively, D is TRBD2 (6 bases). Trimming shortened V by 9 bases and J by 6 bases, and 10 bases separated the two germline ends. The CDR3 is 11 amino acids. Germline CDR1 is MNHEY and CDR2 is SVGAGI. The CDR3 DNA is TGTGCCAGTTCACGGGAGGATACGCAGTATTTT. This translates into CASSREDTQYF.

V and J are TRBV5-6 and TRBJ1-6, with 9 bases matching TRBD1. The CDR3 consists of 16 residues. The V gene's germline CDR1 is SGHDT and CDR2 YYEEEE. The junction had 8 bases not matched to a gene; V was cut back by 0 bases and J by 10 bases. The CDR3 nucleotides are TGTGCCAGCAGCTTGGGACCGGGACAGGGAAACTCACCCCTCCACTTT. Protein product: CASSLGPGQGNSPLHF.

Only one count was recorded for this clone. Other nucleotide sequences in the sample specify the same CDR3. The rearrangement uses TRBV6-6 and TRBJ2-7; no reliable D call. The V end lost 4 bases, the J end lost 3 bases, and 4 bases lay between the germline ends. CDR3 length: 11 residues. CDR1 MNHNY and CDR2 SVGAGI come from the germline V gene (reference sequence). The CDR3, as DNA: TGTGCCAGCAGTTGGAGCTACGAGCAGTACTTC. This gives the protein CASSWSYEQYF.